The 12 T cell receptor beta chains reported below all come from one sample, sequenced in a study of T cells after posttransplantation cyclophosphamide. Assay: immunoSEQ multiplex PCR; the TCRdb copy retains only in-frame clones and omits some. The sample was found to contain 25,000 to 35,000 clones, and every one recurs. Sequenced: PBMCs. The receptors stem from a woman aged 30 to 39 in good health and a related stem cell transplant donor.

This clone was counted a few times. This chain connects TRBV7-8 to TRBJ1-1; D is unclear. V lost 5 bases to trimming and J lost 8 bases, with 18 bases between them. The CDR3 extends over 14 amino acids. CDR1 and CDR2 (germline): SGHVS, FQNEAQ. The CDR3: CASSLRRLPAEAFF. The CDR3 DNA reads TGTGCCAGCAGCCTCAGGAGGCTACCAGCCGAAGCTTTCTTT. The variable domain in full, completed from reference TRBV7-8 and TRBJ1-1, reads GAGVSQSPRYKVAKRGQDVALRCDPISGHVSLFWYQQALGQGPEFLTYFQNEAQLDKSGLPSDRFFAERPEGSVSTLKIQRTQQEDSAVYLCASSLRRLPAEAFFGQGTRLTVV.

This clone showed up many times. The chain has TRBV6-5 and TRBJ2-7; the match to TRBD2 covers 8 bases. This CDR3 region has 14 residues. Unmatched junction bases numbered 6, after V lost 5 bases and J lost 3 bases. CDR1 is MNHEY, CDR2 SVGAGI, per germline. CDR3 in DNA: TGTGCCAGCAGTGTTAGCGGGGCTGGCTACGAGCAGTACTTC. This encodes CASSVSGAGYEQYF.

This clone showed up many times. This chain uses TRBV6-1 with TRBJ1-2, with unresolved D. Germline V lookup: CDR1 MNHNS, CDR2 SASEGT. V was trimmed by 8 bases and J by 7 bases, leaving 17 bases between them. The CDR3 is made up of 13 amino acids. The CDR3 region has the DNA TGTGCCAGCTCCCGAGGCCCCATTTTTGGCTACACCTTC. Translation gives CASSRGPIFGYTF.

This clone has at least ten counts. The V call is TRBV11-2, the J call TRBJ2-4, with 7 nucleotides matching TRBD1. The junction had 10 bases not matched to a gene; V was cut back by 5 bases and J by 6 bases. This CDR3 is built from 15 residues. Germline values: CDR1 SGHAT, CDR2 FQNNGV. This chain's CDR3 is CASSRIPGQPNIQYF. The CDR3, as DNA: TGTGCCAGCAGCCGGATTCCGGGACAGCCAAACATTCAGTACTTC.

Many counts were recorded for this clone. CDR3 loop: CASSLARVAKNIQYF. The CDR3 DNA follows: TGTGCCAGCAGCTTGGCACGGGTGGCCAAAAACATTCAGTACTTC. The V gene is TRBV5-6, the J gene TRBJ2-4; the D is unclear. With 0 bases removed from V and 1 base from J, the gap between germline ends came to 8 bases. CDR1 and CDR2 (germline): SGHDT, YYEEEE. The CDR3 has 15 residues.

There are a few counts of this clone. The J gene is TRBJ1-6, the V gene TRBV18; D gene unclear. Per germline, CDR1 KGHSH and CDR2 LQKENI. This CDR3 spans 13 amino acids. The germline V and J ends were trimmed by 7 bases and 10 bases, with 14 bases remaining between them. CDR3 residues: CASWVGEGSPLHF. The CDR3 region has the DNA TGTGCCAGCTGGGTCGGGGAAGGCTCACCCCTCCACTTT.

This clone showed up many times. The chain uses TRBV5-1 and TRBJ2-1; 12 nucleotides line up with TRBD2. Germline CDR1 and CDR2: SGHRS and YFSETQ. This CDR3 is 15 amino acids long. The trim removed 4 bases at V and 2 bases at J, leaving 1 base unmatched. The CDR3 DNA sequence: TGCGCCAGCAGCCCTAGCGGGGGGGCCTACAATGAGCAGTTCTTC. Its translation: CASSPSGGAYNEQFF.

This sequence joins TRBV29-1 and TRBJ2-5; TRBD2 matches 8 bases. V lost 4 bases, J lost 5 bases, and 3 bases stayed unmatched. Germline lookup yields CDR1 SQVTM and CDR2 ANQGSEA. The CDR3 sequence is 12 residues long. The CDR3 DNA reads TGCAGCGTTGGAGCGGGGGATGAGACCCAGTACTTC. This codes for CSVGAGDETQYF.

This clone was seen repeatedly, ten times or more. The chain uses TRBV6-2 or TRBV6-3 and TRBJ1-2; TRBD1 matches at 8 bases. Trimming at V came to 5 bases and at J to 4 bases, leaving 15 bases not matched to a gene. CDR1 and CDR2 from the germline V gene are MNHEY and SVGEGT. The CDR3 is made up of 17 amino acids. CDR3 nucleotides: TGTGCCAGCAGTCGAATCTTGGACAGGGTCGGATTCTATGGCTACACCTTC. Translating gives CASSRILDRVGFYGYTF.

This clone was found a few times. The chain links TRBV4-3 to TRBJ1-1, with D perhaps TRBD1 (5 bases). The length of the CDR3 is 14 residues. The V and J ends lost 1 base and 4 bases respectively, with 10 bases between them. CDR1 is LGHNA, CDR2 YSLEER, per germline. DNA of the CDR3: TGCGCCAGCAGCCAAGGTATGGGGCTCACTGAAGCTTTCTTT. Translating it yields CASSQGMGLTEAFF.

This clone turned up a few times. The chain links TRBV12-3 or TRBV12-4 to TRBJ1-2, with no clear D. The CDR3 has 12 residues. V was cut by 6 bases and J by 7 bases, with 12 bases left in between. CDR3 in DNA: TGTGCCAGCAGCCCCCCAGGATCTGGCTACACCTTC. It yields the protein CASSPPGSGYTF.

In its sample, this clone was seen many times. The chain couples TRBV24-1 to TRBJ2-1; TRBD2 aligns across 11 bases. The CDR3 is 17 amino acids. V was pared by 1 base and J by 8 bases, with 9 bases of the junction left unmatched. The germline CDR1 and CDR2 sequences are KGHDR and SFDVKD. The CDR3 is CATSDFWGSGGADEQFF. CDR3 DNA sequence: TGTGCCACCAGTGATTTCTGGGGTAGCGGGGGGGCAGATGAGCAGTTCTTC.